These 2 T cell receptor beta chains originate from one sample sequenced in a study of T-cell memory formation after mild COVID-19. TCRdb ran MiXCR on the 5' RACE reads and lists one entry per CDR3 protein. The table lists some 600,000 distinct CDR3 sequences, 17% of them singletons. The sample was PBMCs or a T cell subset sorted from them (not recorded which). The receptors stem from an adult woman who had mild COVID-19 (a few samples of this study predate the infection). Cell type and time point are not known.

This clonotype appeared a few times. The chain joins TRBV20-1 to TRBJ2-7; 8 bases fit TRBD1. The CDR3 totals 12 residues. V trimming: 8 bases; J trimming: 2 bases; junction bases outside the gene matches: 5. Germline V gene lookup returns CDR1 DFQATT and CDR2 SNEGSKA (reference sequence). The CDR3 here is CSTDRGAYEQYF. CDR3 nucleotides: TGCAGTACTGACAGGGGCGCCTACGAGCAGTACTTC.

This clonotype was detected only a few times. The gene calls are TRBV19 and TRBJ2-7; unclear D gene. The V gene's germline CDR1 is LNHDA and CDR2 SQIVND (reference sequence). The V end was cut by 1 base, the J end by 0 bases, with 4 bases between. This CDR3 has 13 amino acids. CDR3 nucleotide sequence: TGTGCCAGTAGTATAGTTGCCTCCTACGAGCAGTACTTC. Protein sequence: CASSIVASYEQYF. Combining the CDR3 with reference TRBV19 and TRBJ2-7 gives the whole variable domain DGGITQSPKYLFRKEGQNVTLSCEQNLNHDAMYWYRQDPGQGLRLIYYSQIVNDFQKGDIAEGYSVSREKKESFPLTVTSAQKNPTAFYLCASSIVASYEQYFGPGTRLTVT.